This is a list of T cell receptor beta chains from one sample in a study of Graves' ophthalmopathy and Graves' hyperthyroidism. TCRdb called the multiplex PCR reads again in MiXCR, with one record for every CDR3 protein. The table has 350,000 to 400,000 distinct CDR3 sequences, 15% seen once. The sequenced material came from peripheral blood. The receptor source for this set is a woman under 30 with stable Graves' hyperthyroidism. The CDR3 runs from the conserved cysteine through the conserved F or W. D genes are given only for firm matches. The listing skips clone size in some rows; elsewhere it reads once, few, many or a size class.

few	TRBV7-2	.	TRBJ1-2	TGTGCCAGCAGCTCAGTGGGAAGGGTCCAAGGCTACACCTTC	CASSSVGRVQGYTF
many	TRBV7-9	.	TRBJ2-6	TGTGCCAGCGGGCCTAGGGCCAACGTCCTGACTTTC	CASGPRANVLTF
few	TRBV19	TRBD2	TRBJ2-5	TGTGCCAGTACGGGGCGGGGGGAAGAGACCCAGTACTTC	CASTGRGEETQYF
many	TRBV12-3/TRBV12-4	.	TRBJ1-1	TGTGCCAGCAGCTTGACAGCCCAGGGCACTGAAGCTTTCTTT	CASSLTAQGTEAFF
many	TRBV19	.	TRBJ1-2	TGTGCCAGTAGTATAACGGGTTCGGGGGTCGGAGGGAATGGCTACACCTTC	CASSITGSGVGGNGYTF
many	TRBV12-3/TRBV12-4	.	TRBJ2-5	TGTGCCAGCAGTTCAGCGGGTGGTTCGGAGACCCAGTACTTC	CASSSAGGSETQYF
many	TRBV6-1	.	TRBJ1-1	TGTGCCAGCAGTCACAGGTTCACTGCCATGAACACTGAAGCTTTCTTT	CASSHRFTAMNTEAFF
many	TRBV5-1	.	TRBJ1-2	TGCGCCAGCAGCTTGCTCGGTGACACTGGCTACACCTTC	CASSLLGDTGYTF
.	TRBV6-1	.	TRBJ2-2	TGTGCCAGCAGGCGAGATGCGAACACCGGGGAGCTGTTTTTT	CASRRDANTGELFF
many	TRBV7-3	.	TRBJ2-7	TGTGCCAGCAGCTTAGGCGCGGGGGCCCAATACGAGCAGTACTTC	CASSLGAGAQYEQYF
many	TRBV6-2/TRBV6-3	.	TRBJ1-5	TGTGCCAGCAGTTACTCGTTAGGGGGTTTCAATCAGCCCCAGCATTTT	CASSYSLGGFNQPQHF
many	TRBV6-1	TRBD1	TRBJ1-5	TGTGCCAGCACCACCGGGACAGGGAATAGCAATCAGCCCCAGCATTTT	CASTTGTGNSNQPQHF
.	TRBV7-2	.	TRBJ2-5	TGTGCCAGCAGCTTAGGAGGCCTGGACGTTAGGTACTTC	CASSLGGLDVRYF
many	TRBV3-1	.	TRBJ1-1	TGTGCCAGCAGCCAGGGGTGGGGTACTGAAGCTTTCTTT	CASSQGWGTEAFF
many	TRBV27	.	TRBJ1-2	TGTGCCAGCAGTTTAAACCGGATTAACTATGGCTACACCTTC	CASSLNRINYGYTF
.	TRBV7-9	.	TRBJ1-1	TGTGTCAGCAGCGTACAGGGAGTCGACACTGAAGCTTTCTTT	CVSSVQGVDTEAFF
.	TRBV4-1	.	TRBJ1-1	TGCGCCAGCAGCCAAGGACCTCGGGCCGCTTTCTTT	CASSQGPRAAFF
many	TRBV11-3	.	TRBJ2-7	TGTGCCAGCAGCGCCGGCGAATACGAGCAGTACTTC	CASSAGEYEQYF
few	TRBV27	.	TRBJ1-3	TGTGCCAGCAGTCGGGGCTTGAGCTCTGGAAACACCATATATTTT	CASSRGLSSGNTIYF
many	TRBV6-2/TRBV6-3	.	TRBJ1-2	TGTGCCAGCAGCCGGAACCCAGAGAACTATGGCTACACCTTC	CASSRNPENYGYTF
many	TRBV11-2	.	TRBJ1-1	TGTGCCAGCAGCTTAGATCAATGGTCCACTGAAGCTTTCTTT	CASSLDQWSTEAFF
many	TRBV2	TRBD1	TRBJ1-2	TGTGCCAGCAGTGAAGATGGGACAGTTTTCTTC	CASSEDGTVFF
many	TRBV5-1	.	TRBJ2-5	TGCGCCAGCAGCTCCCTCGAGAGCCCCAAGGACTTC	CASSSLESPKDF
.	TRBV3-1	TRBD1	TRBJ2-5	TGTGCCAGCAGCCAAGGGGACAGGTTAGAGACCCAGTACTTC	CASSQGDRLETQYF
few	TRBV5-1	.	TRBJ2-7	TGCGCCAGCAGCTTGGAATATCGGCAGGAGCAGTACTTC	CASSLEYRQEQYF
many	TRBV7-2	.	TRBJ1-1	TGTGCCAGCAGCTTAGGGGGGGCTAGCACTGAAGCTTTCTTT	CASSLGGASTEAFF
many	TRBV6-1	.	TRBJ1-1	TGTGCCAGCCTAGGTTCGAACCTAATGAACACTGAAGCTTTCTTT	CASLGSNLMNTEAFF
many	TRBV20-1	TRBD1	TRBJ2-5	TGCAGTGCCAGGACCCCGGGACAGCCTTGGGAGACCCAGTACTTC	CSARTPGQPWETQYF
many	TRBV6-1	.	TRBJ2-2	TGTGCCAGCAGTGCAGTATCCGCGAACACCGGGGAGCTGTTTTTT	CASSAVSANTGELFF
many	TRBV11-2	TRBD1	TRBJ1-1	TGTGCCAGCAGCTACGCACTGGGACAGGGGGACACTGAAGCTTTCTTT	CASSYALGQGDTEAFF
.	TRBV6-1	.	TRBJ2-4	TGTGCCAGCCGGAAAGGGGGACCAGCCAAAAACATTCAGTACTTC	CASRKGGPAKNIQYF
many	TRBV9	.	TRBJ1-1	TGTGCCAGCAGCGTAGTGTCCCTCACTGAAGCTTTCTTT	CASSVVSLTEAFF
many	TRBV6-1	.	TRBJ2-5	TGTGCCAGCAGTGACAGGGGCTTACAGGGAGAGACCCAGTACTTC	CASSDRGLQGETQYF
.	TRBV28	.	TRBJ2-7	TGTGCCAGCAGCCAAGTACGGGACCCCTACGAGCAGTACTTC	CASSQVRDPYEQYF
.	TRBV11-1	.	TRBJ2-2	TGTGCCAGCAGCTTCCGGGGGGCTCAGGACCGCACCGGGGAGCTGTTTTTT	CASSFRGAQDRTGELFF
many	TRBV29-1	.	TRBJ2-7	TGCAGCGCCGCCGGGACGGAAACCTACGAGCAGTACTTC	CSAAGTETYEQYF
few	TRBV7-3	.	TRBJ2-5	TGTGCCAGCAGCTTACAACCTAGCTCAGAGACCCAGTACTTC	CASSLQPSSETQYF
many	TRBV5-1	.	TRBJ1-2	TGCGCCAGCGGGACAAACTATGGCTACACCTTC	CASGTNYGYTF
few	TRBV6-2/TRBV6-3	.	TRBJ1-1	TGTGCCAGCAGTTCGATCCGAGGGACTGAAGCTTTCTTT	CASSSIRGTEAFF
many	TRBV12-3/TRBV12-4	TRBD1	TRBJ2-7	TGTGCCAGCAGCCCAGGGACAGTTTACAAGCAGTACTTC	CASSPGTVYKQYF
many	TRBV20-1	.	TRBJ1-1	TGCAGTGCAAAACAGGGAACCCGTTCTGCTTTCTTT	CSAKQGTRSAFF
once	TRBV6-5	.	TRBJ1-1	TGTGCCAGCAGTTACTCGCCGCAGGATACTGAAGCTTTCTTT	CASSYSPQDTEAFF
many	TRBV24-1	.	TRBJ1-2	TGTGCCACCAGTGATCCCCTGGCCTATGGCTACACCTTC	CATSDPLAYGYTF
few	TRBV11-2	TRBD1	TRBJ1-2	TGTGCCAGCAGCCCGGGGGGGCTACAGGGGGCGTCTGGGGGCTACACCTTC	CASSPGGLQGASGGYTF
.	TRBV5-1	TRBD2	TRBJ2-5	TGCGCCAGCAGGGGACTAGCGGATTTCCAAGAGACCCAGTACTTC	CASRGLADFQETQYF
.	TRBV7-9	.	TRBJ2-5	TGTGCCAGCAGCTTATATAAGGGAGAGACCCAGTACTTC	CASSLYKGETQYF
many	TRBV5-1	TRBD1	TRBJ2-7	TGCGCCAGCAGCTCGACAGGGCGGACCTACGAGCAGTACTTC	CASSSTGRTYEQYF
.	TRBV20-1	.	TRBJ2-5	TGCAGTGCTTGGACCGCGGTCCAGGAGACCCAGTACTTC	CSAWTAVQETQYF
many	TRBV7-2	.	TRBJ2-7	TGTGCCAGCAGCTACCAGGGCTCCTACGAGCAGTACTTC	CASSYQGSYEQYF
many	TRBV12-3/TRBV12-4	.	TRBJ2-6	TGTGCCAGCTCTCGGGTTGGGGCCAACGTCCTGACTTTC	CASSRVGANVLTF
.	TRBV6-5	.	TRBJ2-7	TGTGCCAGCAGTTACTCGGGTAATGGCGGTAGCTCCTACGAGCAGTACTTC	CASSYSGNGGSSYEQYF
.	TRBV9	.	TRBJ1-2	TGTGCCAGCAGCGATATCGGGGGTCTAAGGGGCTACACCTTC	CASSDIGGLRGYTF